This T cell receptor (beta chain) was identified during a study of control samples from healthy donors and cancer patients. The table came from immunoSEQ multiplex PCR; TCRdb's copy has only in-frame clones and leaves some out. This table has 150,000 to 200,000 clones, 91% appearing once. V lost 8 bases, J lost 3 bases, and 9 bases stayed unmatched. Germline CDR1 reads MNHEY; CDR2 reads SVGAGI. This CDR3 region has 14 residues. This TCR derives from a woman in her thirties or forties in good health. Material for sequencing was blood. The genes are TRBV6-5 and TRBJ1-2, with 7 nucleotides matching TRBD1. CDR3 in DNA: TGTGCCAGCTTCTCCTGGGACAGATACTATGGCTACACCTTC. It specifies CASFSWDRYYGYTF.